This T cell receptor (beta chain) was found in a study of blood T cells in healthy people across ages. V lost 6 bases, J lost 9 bases, and 19 bases lay in between. Germline values: CDR1 SQVTM, CDR2 ANQGSEA. This CDR3 has 13 amino acids. A sample-barcoded 5' primer and a J-beta primer mix were used in a second PCR of about 7 to 11 cycles. All cDNA molecules were each tagged by a template-switch adaptor with 12 random nucleotides. Every sample gave at least 2.5 million paired-end reads containing CDR3. TCRdb fed the 5' RACE reads into MiXCR, producing one record per CDR3 protein. The data contain 600,000 to 1,000,000 distinct CDR3 sequences, about three fifths of them singletons.

The rearrangement joins TRBV29-1 to TRBJ2-3, with D maybe TRBD2 (5 bases). The material sequenced was blood. The source is a young man in good health. The CDR3 loop reads CSVTTRDGETQYF. DNA for the CDR3: TGCAGCGTCACCACTAGGGATGGGGAAACGCAGTATTTT.